Listed here is a single T cell receptor beta chain. What it recognizes is unknown. The protocol was immunoSEQ multiplex PCR, while the TCRdb copy is restricted to in-frame clones and leaves out a portion. This sample has around 150,000 clones, with 88% found just once. J gave up 5 bases and V 2 bases, and 9 bases lay outside the gene matches. Germline CDR1 is SGHTA and CDR2 is FQGNSA. The CDR3 sequence is 16 residues long. These data belong to a study of cytomegalovirus exposure and HLA in healthy donors. Study-wide background: The 90 to 150 validation repertoires, a later analysis reported, used the same platform as the 600 to 700 first-cohort repertoires. General study points: A few chains tied to CMV proved CMV antigen-specific in vitro. Most TCR sequences were uncommon, yet certain public TCRs appeared in many donors.

The TCR sequence derives from a man between 18 and 29 years old in good health and CMV-seronegative. Sequenced material: PBMCs. The V gene is TRBV7-2, the J gene TRBJ2-1; 7 bases align to TRBD2. The CDR3 DNA reads as TGTGCCAGCAGCTTAAAACCCCCGAGCGGGGACAATGAGCAGTTCTTC. Amino acids: CASSLKPPSGDNEQFF. Variable domain in full (rest from reference TRBV7-2 and TRBJ2-1): GAGVSQSPSNKVTEKGKDVELRCDPISGHTALYWYRQSLGQGLEFLIYFQGNSAPDKSGLPSDRFSAERTGGSVSTLTIQRTQQEDSAVYLCASSLKPPSGDNEQFFGPGTRLTVL.